Below are 5 T cell receptor beta chains sequenced from a single sample in a study of vaccination effects on CD4 cells after COVID-19. No antigen is known for these receptors. Profiled with immunoSEQ multiplex PCR; TCRdb holds only in-frame clones, not every one. The sample consists of approximately 61,000 clones, 73% of them appearing once. Antigen-specific CD4+ T cells were expanded with viral peptide pools in the ViraFEST assay before sequencing. Subsequent to 10 days of culture, CD4+ T cells were isolated. Subjects were given two BNT162b2 or mRNA-1273 vaccine doses. The sample was CD4+ T cells from PBMCs cultured with HCoV-229E spike peptides, taken after COVID-19 vaccination. The receptors shown here come from a human donor who received a COVID-19 vaccine.

The chain links TRBV5-1 to TRBJ2-5; 8 bases are shared with TRBD1. Per the germline V gene, CDR1 is SGHRS and CDR2 is YFSETQ. This CDR3 region has 14 residues. V lost 3 bases, J lost 5 bases, and 6 bases stayed unmatched. The DNA for the CDR3 is TGCGCCAGCAGCTATCAGGGGGCATGGGAGACCCAGTACTTC. Encoded protein: CASSYQGAWETQYF.

This sequence joins TRBV5-8 and TRBJ2-6; no reliable D call. CDR1 and CDR2 from the germline V gene are SGHTS and YDEGEE. The CDR3 spans 18 residues. The ends were cut back, 0 bases at V and 4 bases at J, with 17 bases in the middle. CDR3 loop: CASSLEEWSAKGANVLTF. The CDR3 nucleotides are TGTGCCAGCAGCTTGGAAGAGTGGTCGGCAAAAGGGGCCAACGTCCTGACTTTC.

This chain connects TRBV19 to TRBJ2-3; TRBD2 matches at 9 bases. V trimming: 5 bases; J trimming: 2 bases; junction bases outside the gene matches: 17. The V gene's germline CDR1 is LNHDA and CDR2 SQIVND (reference sequence). The CDR3 has 19 amino acids. CDR3 nucleotides: TGTGCCAGTAGTTCGTCCGGGACTAGCTTCGGCCGCAACACAGATACGCAGTATTTT. Amino acid sequence: CASSSSGTSFGRNTDTQYF.

This clone has a handful of counts. The rearrangement links TRBV3-1 (or the pseudogene TRBV3-2) to TRBJ2-2, with D perhaps TRBD1 or TRBD2 (6 bases each). The CDR3 spans 16 residues. Germline values: CDR1 LGHDT, CDR2 YNNKEL (reference sequence). Trimming took off 0 bases at V and 4 bases at J, with 12 bases between the two ends. The CDR3 DNA follows: TGTGCCAGCAGCCAAGAAAGGGGGGCGGGCACCGGGGAGCTGTTTTTT. Translation gives CASSQERGAGTGELFF.

The chain combines TRBV6-5 with TRBJ1-5, with 8 bases identical to TRBD1. The CDR3 is 14 residues long. The germline CDR1 and CDR2 sequences are MNHEY and SVGAGI. The ends lost 6 bases at V and 5 bases at J; junction bases unmatched: 6. For the CDR3, the DNA is TGTGCCAGCAGCACGGACAGGGTGGATCAGCCCCAGCATTTT. Translated: CASSTDRVDQPQHF.